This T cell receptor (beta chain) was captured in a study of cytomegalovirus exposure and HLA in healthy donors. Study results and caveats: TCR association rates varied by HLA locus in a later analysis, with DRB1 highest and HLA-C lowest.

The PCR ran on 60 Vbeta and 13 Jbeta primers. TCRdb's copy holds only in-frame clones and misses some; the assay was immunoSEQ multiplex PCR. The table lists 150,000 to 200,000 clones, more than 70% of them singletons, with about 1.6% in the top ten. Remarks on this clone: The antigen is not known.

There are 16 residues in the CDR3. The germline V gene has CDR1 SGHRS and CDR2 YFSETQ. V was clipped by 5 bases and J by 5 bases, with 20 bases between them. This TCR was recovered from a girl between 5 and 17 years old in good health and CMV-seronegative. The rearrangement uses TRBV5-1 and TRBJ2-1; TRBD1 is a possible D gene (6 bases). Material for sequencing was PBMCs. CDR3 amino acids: CASRKSSGTNNNEQFF. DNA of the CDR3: TGCGCCAGCAGAAAGTCCTCCGGGACAAACAACAATGAGCAGTTCTTC.